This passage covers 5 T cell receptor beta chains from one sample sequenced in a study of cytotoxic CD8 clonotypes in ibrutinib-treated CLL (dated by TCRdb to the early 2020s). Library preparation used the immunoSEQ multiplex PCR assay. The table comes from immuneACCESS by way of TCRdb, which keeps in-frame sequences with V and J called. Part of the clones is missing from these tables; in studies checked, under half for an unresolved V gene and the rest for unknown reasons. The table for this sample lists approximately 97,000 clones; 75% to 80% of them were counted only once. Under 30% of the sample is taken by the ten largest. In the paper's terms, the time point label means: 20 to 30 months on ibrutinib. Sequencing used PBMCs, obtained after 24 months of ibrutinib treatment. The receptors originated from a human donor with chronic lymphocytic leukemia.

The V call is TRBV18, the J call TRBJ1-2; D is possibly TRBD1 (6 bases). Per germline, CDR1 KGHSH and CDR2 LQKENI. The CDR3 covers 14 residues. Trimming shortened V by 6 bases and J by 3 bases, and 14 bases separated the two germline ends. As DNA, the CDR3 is TGTGCCAGCTCTGAGGGGGGCGCCCACTATGGCTACACCTTC. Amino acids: CASSEGGAHYGYTF.

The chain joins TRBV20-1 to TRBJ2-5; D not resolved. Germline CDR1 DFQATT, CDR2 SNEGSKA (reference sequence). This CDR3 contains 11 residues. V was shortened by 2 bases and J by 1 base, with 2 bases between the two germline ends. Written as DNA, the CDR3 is TGCAGTGCTAGACTCCAAGAGACCCAGTACTTC. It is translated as CSARLQETQYF.

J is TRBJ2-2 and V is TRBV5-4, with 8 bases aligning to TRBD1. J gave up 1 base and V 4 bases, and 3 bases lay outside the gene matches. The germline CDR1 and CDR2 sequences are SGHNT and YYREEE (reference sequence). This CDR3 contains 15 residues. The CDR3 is CASSRTGWNTGELFF. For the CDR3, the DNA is TGTGCCAGCAGCAGGACAGGGTGGAACACCGGGGAGCTGTTTTTT.

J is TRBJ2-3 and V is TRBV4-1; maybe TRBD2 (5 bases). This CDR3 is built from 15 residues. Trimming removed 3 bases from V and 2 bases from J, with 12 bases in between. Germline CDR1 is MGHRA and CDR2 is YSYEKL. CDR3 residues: CASSHGSGITDTQYF. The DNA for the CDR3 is TGCGCCAGCAGCCACGGAAGCGGCATCACAGATACGCAGTATTTT.

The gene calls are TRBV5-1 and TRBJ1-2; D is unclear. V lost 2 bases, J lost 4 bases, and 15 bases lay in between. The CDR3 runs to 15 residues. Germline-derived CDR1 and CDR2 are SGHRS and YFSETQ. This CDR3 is CASSLGEGVFYGYTF. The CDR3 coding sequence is TGCGCCAGCAGCTTAGGAGAGGGAGTTTTCTATGGCTACACCTTC. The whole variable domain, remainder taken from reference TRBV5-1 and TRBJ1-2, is KAGVTQTPRYLIKTRGQQVTLSCSPISGHRSVSWYQQTPGQGLQFLFEYFSETQRNKGNFPGRFSGRQFSNSRSEMNVSTLELGDSALYLCASSLGEGVFYGYTFGSGTRLTVV.